The TCR beta chain described here comes from a study of response to subunit inactivated influenza vaccine (dated by TCRdb to the late 2010s). Describing the broader study: To follow how T cells responded to a trivalent subunit inactivated influenza vaccine, the researchers relied on deep quantitative profiling of the T cell receptor repertoire.

Findings and caveats that apply to the study as a whole: The authors proposed that each seasonal influenza vaccination may bring in only a limited number of new T cells.

The CDR3 holds 15 amino acids from the cysteine to the phenylalanine. CDR3 DNA is the only sequence kept; it has 45 bases, read in frame from the first base. The V and J ends are trimmed by 3 bases and 8 bases, leaving 16 bases between them. Sequences LNHNV (CDR1) and YYDKDF (CDR2) are obtained from the germline V gene (reference sequence). The library relied on RT-PCR. The sequencer was an Illumina HiSeq 2500. TCRdb trimmed public reads at Q25 via fastp, called clones via MiXCR and kept in-frame beta chains. Each entry is one CDR3 protein sequence, shown with its most common DNA and genes. This sample has roughly 710,000 distinct CDR3 sequences in its table, and approximately 14% of those were observed once. The ten largest clones represent 7.5% to 8% of the sample. Turning to this clonotype: It has no known antigen specificity. No base quality values were provided; no much bigger clone lies one nucleotide off.

The sample here was PBMCs from blood, taken 14 to 15 days before vaccination. The sequence derives from a middle-aged man who received an inactivated influenza vaccine. Donor details come from another sample of the same person, matched by shared clones. The receptor chain draws on TRBV15 and TRBJ1-4; no confident D gene assignment can be made. The nucleotides read TGTGCCACCAGCAGGTCCGCGGGCGGAGGGGAAAAACTGTTTTTT. Translated, this is CATSRSAGGGEKLFF.